The rows below give T cell receptor beta chains drawn from one sample of a study of read filtering for tumor transcriptome and immune sequencing. TCRdb re-derived calls from the reads in MiXCR, one entry per CDR3 protein. Here the sample spans approximately 150,000 distinct CDR3 sequences, about 13% being singletons. Sequencing was performed on a population of CD138-negative cells sorted from bone marrow. These receptors all stem from a donor aged 40 or older with multiple myeloma. Both conserved end residues are part of each CDR3. The D gene is left open where the match is weak. The size field is filled for only some rows; it gives once, few, many or a size class.

cdr3_length	v_call	clone_size	d_call	j_call	cdr3_aa
12	TRBV7-2	many	TRBD2	TRBJ2-7	CASSSTSGKQYF
10	TRBV12-5	many	.	TRBJ2-7	CASGEYEQYF
15	TRBV27	many	.	TRBJ2-1	CASRDGRVSYNEQFF
16	TRBV7-9	.	.	TRBJ2-4	CASSSGAYDDKNIQYF
14	TRBV3-1	few	TRBD2	TRBJ2-2	CASSLAGGSGELFF
15	TRBV7-3	many	TRBD1	TRBJ1-1	CASSLTTGEDTEAFF
14	TRBV2	many	.	TRBJ1-2	CASLRNRGDYGYTF
17	TRBV7-9	many	TRBD2	TRBJ2-1	CASSPRGIAGTYNEQFF
13	TRBV29-1	many	.	TRBJ1-1	CSVWDTENTEAFF
13	TRBV2	.	TRBD1	TRBJ1-1	CANNRGDNTEAFF